A selection of T cell receptor beta chains follows, all from one sample in a study of early T cells in non-severe SARS-CoV-2 infection. A single record per CDR3 protein comes from TCRdb applying MiXCR to the 5' RACE reads. The repertoire holds about 20,000 distinct CDR3 sequences, with over 5% as singletons. The material sequenced was whole blood. These receptors all stem from an adult who was a healthcare worker with PCR-confirmed SARS-CoV-2 infection or an uninfected control (not recorded which). Each CDR3 is given with its conserved first and last residue. The order of the fields is D gene, clone size, J gene, V gene, CDR3 protein, CDR3 DNA. A D gene is named only where the DNA matches it firmly. A clone size is listed for some rows: how often the clone was seen (once, few, many), or a class if it is expanded.

>NA|many|TRBJ2-1|TRBV18
CASSPPNRGGNSYNEQFF
TGTGCCAGCTCACCACCTAATAGGGGGGGAAACTCCTACAATGAGCAGTTCTTC
>TRBD1|many|TRBJ1-2|TRBV29-1
CSVAGTGEFYGYTF
TGCAGCGTTGCCGGGACAGGTGAATTCTATGGCTACACCTTC
>NA|many|TRBJ2-1|TRBV7-9
CASSPTGDNEQFF
TGTGCCAGCAGTCCGACGGGGGACAATGAGCAGTTCTTC
>NA|many|TRBJ1-1|TRBV20-1
CSAQNPLDRSNTEAFF
TGCAGTGCTCAGAACCCTCTAGACAGATCGAACACTGAAGCTTTCTTT
>NA|many|TRBJ1-1|TRBV28
CASSLGTEVFF
TGTGCCAGCAGTTTGGGCACTGAAGTTTTCTTT
>NA|medium-sized|TRBJ1-6|TRBV12-2
CASRCRSWGPIIHPSTF
NA
>NA|many|TRBJ2-3|TRBV7-6
CASSLTPATDTQYF
TGTGCCAGCAGCTTGACGCCAGCCACAGATACGCAGTATTTT
>NA|NA|TRBJ2-1|TRBV19
CASSIAGTGNEQFF
TGTGCCAGTAGTATTGCCGGGACTGGAAATGAGCAGTTCTTC
>TRBD2|many|TRBJ2-7|TRBV4-1
CASSQVELAGGPSYEQYF
TGCGCCAGCAGCCAAGTAGAGCTAGCGGGAGGCCCCTCCTACGAGCAGTACTTC
>TRBD2|medium-sized|TRBJ2-1|TRBV7-6
CASSLEAAGGAYNEQFF
TGTGCCAGCAGCTTAGAAGCAGCGGGAGGGGCCTACAATGAGCAGTTCTTC
>NA|medium-sized|TRBJ2-5|TRBV5-4
CASSYGAFQETQYF
TGTGCCAGCAGCTATGGGGCCTTCCAAGAGACCCAGTACTTC
>NA|many|TRBJ2-7|TRBV10-2
CASTQTDQTYEQYF
TGCGCCAGCACCCAAACGGACCAAACCTACGAGCAGTACTTC
>NA|many|TRBJ1-5|TRBV19
CASSIDHGTSFQPQHF
TGTGCCAGTAGTATAGATCATGGGACTTCGTTCCAGCCCCAGCATTTT
>TRBD2|NA|TRBJ2-7|TRBV20-1
CRAPGSGSRTYEQYF
TGCCGTGCGCCCGGTAGCGGGAGTAGGACCTACGAGCAGTACTTC
>NA|many|TRBJ2-1|TRBV6-1
CASSSGRLAADEQFF
TGTGCCAGCAGTTCAGGCAGGCTAGCAGCCGATGAGCAGTTCTTC
>NA|many|TRBJ1-5|TRBV7-9
CASSLAGRNQPQHF
TGTGCCAGCAGCTTAGCAGGGCGCAATCAGCCCCAGCATTTT
>NA|many|TRBJ2-1|TRBV19
CASIHEQFF
TGTGCCAGTATCCATGAGCAGTTCTTC
>NA|many|TRBJ1-2|TRBV3-1
CASGISPNYGYTF
TGTGCCAGCGGGATCAGCCCTAACTATGGCTACACCTTC
>NA|many|TRBJ2-1|TRBV20-1
CSARDLGLYNEQFF
TGCAGTGCTAGAGACCTGGGACTGTACAATGAGCAGTTCTTC
>NA|NA|TRBJ2-1|TRBV3-1
CASKLDGVDEQFF
TGTGCCAGCAAGCTAGATGGGGTGGATGAGCAGTTCTTC
>NA|many|TRBJ2-4|TRBV4-2
CASSQEAGQIAKNIQYF
TGTGCCAGCAGCCAAGAGGCTGGCCAAATAGCCAAAAACATTCAGTACTTC
>NA|many|TRBJ1-5|TRBV29-1
CSVGWGGNQPQHF
TGCAGCGTTGGTTGGGGAGGCAATCAGCCCCAGCATTTT
>TRBD2|medium-sized|TRBJ2-1|TRBV27
CASSFGTSGSSYNEQFF
TGTGCCAGCAGTTTCGGGACTAGCGGTAGCTCCTACAATGAGCAGTTCTTC
>TRBD2|many|TRBJ2-4|TRBV6-5
CASSKGLAGFKNIQYF
TGTGCCAGCAGTAAAGGACTAGCGGGATTCAAAAACATTCAGTACTTC
>NA|many|TRBJ1-1|TRBV12-3/TRBV12-4
CASRLYQAFF
TGTGCCAGCAGACTATACCAAGCTTTCTTT
>NA|many|TRBJ1-2|TRBV4-1
CASSQETENYGYTF
TGCGCCAGCAGCCAAGAGACAGAGAACTATGGCTACACCTTC
>NA|many|TRBJ2-1|TRBV11-3
CASGVQAGNEQFF
TGTGCCAGCGGGGTACAGGCGGGGAATGAGCAGTTCTTC
>TRBD2|many|TRBJ2-2|TRBV20-1
CSAVTSGRRGGELFF
TGCAGTGCCGTTACTAGCGGGAGGCGGGGCGGGGAGCTGTTTTTT
>TRBD1|medium-sized|TRBJ2-7|TRBV28
CASKGGRDILYEQYF
TGTGCCAGCAAAGGGGGCCGGGACATCTTATACGAGCAGTACTTC
>TRBD2|medium-sized|TRBJ2-4|TRBV28
CASSSETSARRSIQYF
TGTGCCAGCAGTTCCGAGACTAGCGCCCGACGGAGCATTCAGTACTTC
>TRBD1|many|TRBJ1-1|TRBV3-1
CASSHDRGGTEAFF
TGTGCCAGCAGCCACGACAGGGGAGGCACTGAAGCTTTCTTT
>TRBD2|many|TRBJ2-7|TRBV12-3/TRBV12-4
CASSRGLAGAHEQYF
TGTGCCAGCAGTCGGGGACTAGCGGGAGCCCACGAGCAGTACTTC
>NA|many|TRBJ2-2|TRBV7-8
CASSFRGGGLRPGELFF
TGTGCCAGCAGCTTCAGGGGTGGGGGCCTCCGCCCCGGGGAGCTGTTTTTT
>NA|many|TRBJ2-7|TRBV12-3/TRBV12-4
CASSRASADEQYF
TGTGCCAGCAGTAGGGCTAGCGCCGACGAGCAGTACTTC
>TRBD1|many|TRBJ2-1|TRBV28
CASSVADRGSDEQFF
TGTGCCAGCAGTGTAGCGGACAGGGGAAGTGATGAGCAGTTCTTC
>TRBD2|many|TRBJ2-3|TRBV7-9
CASSWTSGRATDTQYF
TGTGCCAGCAGTTGGACTAGCGGGAGGGCCACAGATACGCAGTATTTT
>NA|many|TRBJ2-3|TRBV11-3
CASSPPAGDTQYF
TGTGCCAGCAGCCCCCCCGCCGGGGATACGCAGTATTTT
>NA|many|TRBJ1-2|TRBV6-5
CASSYSNWGFGYTF
TGTGCCAGCAGTTACTCGAATTGGGGGTTCGGCTACACCTTC
>TRBD1|many|TRBJ1-2|TRBV27
CASRSTGGLGYTF
TGTGCCAGCAGATCCACAGGGGGCCTTGGCTACACCTTC
>TRBD2|many|TRBJ2-1|TRBV18
CASSLQTSGSINEQFF
TGTGCCAGCTCACTCCAGACTAGCGGGAGCATCAATGAGCAGTTCTTC
>TRBD2|medium-sized|TRBJ2-3|TRBV10-3
CAISAGGARTDTQYF
TGTGCCATCAGTGCGGGGGGGGCGCGTACAGATACGCAGTATTTT
>TRBD1|many|TRBJ2-2|TRBV5-4
CAARDRNTGELFF
TGTGCCGCCCGGGACAGGAACACCGGGGAGCTGTTTTTT
>NA|many|TRBJ1-1|TRBV5-1
CASSSGNTEAFF
TGCGCCAGCTCCTCAGGGAACACTGAAGCTTTCTTT
>NA|medium-sized|TRBJ2-2|TRBV11-2
CASSSIRSSTGELFF
TGTGCCAGCAGTTCCATCAGGTCCTCCACCGGGGAGCTGTTTTTT
>TRBD2|medium-sized|TRBJ2-1|TRBV7-6
CASGPQTGGLNNEQFF
TGTGCCAGCGGGCCTCAGACGGGAGGGTTAAACAATGAGCAGTTCTTC
>NA|medium-sized|TRBJ1-2|TRBV9
CASSVVEGTYGYTF
TGTGCCAGCAGCGTAGTTGAGGGGACCTATGGCTACACCTTC